The clone carrying this T cell receptor (beta chain) has at least ten counts. The sample originates from a study of shared clonotypes between healthy human individuals. Study overall: The study used three CD4 naive, three CD4 memory, two CD8 naive and one CD8 memory plate per donor.

Sorted-subset replicate PCR reactions contained 150 to 200 ng DNA, corresponding to tens of thousands of T cell genomes. The table came from immunoSEQ multiplex PCR; TCRdb's copy has only in-frame clones and leaves some out. Counted here are about 710,000 clones, roughly 72% occurring once; the ten biggest clones make up around 2%. The germline CDR1 and CDR2 sequences are MNHEY and SMNVEV (reference sequence). The trim removed 3 bases at V and 2 bases at J, leaving 5 bases unmatched. The CDR3 has 15 amino acids. The sequence was collected from a woman in her thirties in good health. Sequenced sample: memory CD4+ T cells sorted from blood. As to subset: CD45RA-negative fraction. This chain connects TRBV27 to TRBJ2-7, with 9 bases identical to TRBD1. The CDR3 DNA reads as TGTGCCAGCAGTTTCGGACAGGGGCTAACCTACGAGCAGTACTTC. Protein sequence: CASSFGQGLTYEQYF.